This T cell receptor (beta chain) originates from a study of blood T cell repertoires in COVID-19. Recruitment covered about two dozen US areas and drew participants whose ages spanned roughly 18 to 100 years. Deletions cut 4 bases from V and 6 bases from J, with 14 bases between. This CDR3 is built from 14 residues. Germline V gene data show CDR1 as LGHDT and CDR2 as YNNKEL (reference sequence). Sequenced by immunoSEQ multiplex PCR; TCRdb stores in-frame clones only, minus some. The sample records 300,000 to 350,000 clones, roughly 88% being singletons. The rearrangement joins TRBV3-1 (or the pseudogene TRBV3-2) to TRBJ2-3; possible D gene TRBD1, 6 bases. The specimen sequenced was PBMCs or T cells enriched from blood (not recorded which). The receptor comes from a man younger than 40 who had recovered from COVID-19. CDR3 nucleotides: TGTGCCAGCAGCCCAACTAAGGGGGTTGATACGCAGTATTTT. It specifies CASSPTKGVDTQYF.